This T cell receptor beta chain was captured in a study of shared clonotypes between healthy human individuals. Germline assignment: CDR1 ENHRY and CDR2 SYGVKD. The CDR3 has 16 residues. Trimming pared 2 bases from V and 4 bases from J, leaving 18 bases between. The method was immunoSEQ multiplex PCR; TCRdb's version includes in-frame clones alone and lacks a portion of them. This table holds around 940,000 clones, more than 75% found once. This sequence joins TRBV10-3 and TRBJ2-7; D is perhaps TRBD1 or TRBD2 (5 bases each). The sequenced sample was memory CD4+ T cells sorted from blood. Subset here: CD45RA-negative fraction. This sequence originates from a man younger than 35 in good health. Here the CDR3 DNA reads TGTGCCATCAGTGAGCGGGGCTTGGGAGACCCTTACGAGCAGTACTTC. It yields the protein CAISERGLGDPYEQYF.